These 2 T cell receptor beta chains share one sample of origin, sequenced in a study of blood T cell repertoires in COVID-19. The data were produced by immunoSEQ multiplex PCR, yet TCRdb's version contains in-frame clones alone and is incomplete. The table lists about 140,000 clones, approximately 80% of them singletons. Sequenced: PBMCs or T cells enriched from blood (not recorded which). The source of these receptors is a man aged 65 to 79 who had been exposed to COVID-19.

A few counts support this clone. This chain joins TRBV28 and TRBJ2-7; 13 bases map to TRBD2. The CDR3 has 16 amino acids. CDR1 MDHEN and CDR2 SYDVKM come from the germline V gene. V was pared by 5 bases and J by 2 bases, with 6 bases of the junction left unmatched. CDR3 loop: CASSIHTSGRAYEQYF. The CDR3 DNA is TGTGCCAGCAGTATCCATACTAGCGGGAGGGCCTACGAGCAGTACTTC.

The rearrangement uses TRBV7-3 and TRBJ2-5; 8 bases fit TRBD2. The CDR3 extends over 15 amino acids. J was trimmed by 5 bases and V by 3 bases; bases with no gene match: 8. CDR1 and CDR2 (germline): SGHTA, FQGTGA. CDR3 nucleotides: TGTGCCAGCAGCTTCCGCGGGGGGCCGGACGAGACCCAGTACTTC. This encodes CASSFRGGPDETQYF.